The 6 T cell receptor beta chains given below trace back to one sample, sequenced in a study of T-cell reconstitution after alpha-beta-depleted transplantation in children. Construction of the TCRbeta library involved unique molecular identifiers. One entry per CDR3 protein results from TCRdb running MiXCR on the PCR reads. Here the sample spans 400,000 to 550,000 distinct CDR3 sequences, 10% being singletons. Sequencing used PBMCs, obtained before TCRalphabeta/CD19-depleted stem cell transplant. Source of these receptors: a child aged 2-15 years with inherited bone marrow failure, due to receive a stem cell transplant.

This clonotype has a count of ten or more. The rearrangement joins TRBV7-9 to TRBJ2-7, with 7 nucleotides matching TRBD2. After removal of 3 bases from V and 4 bases from J, the junction contained 6 bases not matched to a gene. Germline loops: CDR1 SEHNR, CDR2 FQNEAQ (reference sequence). The length of the CDR3 is 14 residues. CDR3 in amino acids: CASSFAGEVYEQYF. CDR3 DNA sequence: TGTGCCAGCAGCTTCGCGGGAGAGGTTTACGAGCAGTACTTC.

This clonotype was counted at least ten times. The rearrangement links TRBV7-9 to TRBJ2-6; 10 bases are shared with TRBD2. V shed 5 bases and J 2 bases; nucleotides not matched to a gene: 6. Germline CDR1 SEHNR, CDR2 FQNEAQ (reference sequence). This CDR3 region has 17 residues. CDR3 sequence: CASSVDSGRAGANVLTF. Written as DNA, the CDR3 is TGTGCCAGCAGCGTCGACAGCGGGAGGGCTGGGGCCAACGTCCTGACTTTC. Full variable domain (remainder filled in from reference TRBV7-9 and TRBJ2-6): DTGVSQNPRHKITKRGQNVTFRCDPISEHNRLYWYRQTLGQGPEFLTYFQNEAQLEKSRLLSDRFSAERPKGSFSTLEIQRTEQGDSAMYLCASSVDSGRAGANVLTFGAGSRLTVL.

This clonotype has ten or more counts. Its ends do not fully match the called genes, so a read error is possible. The DNA for the CDR3 is TGTGCCAGCAGTTTATTGGGGGCAGGGGAACTGTTTTTT. It is translated as CASSLLGAGELFF. The rearrangement links TRBV27 to TRBJ2-2; D perhaps matches TRBD1 (6 bases). The germline CDR1 and CDR2 sequences are MNHEY and SMNVEV (reference sequence). The length of the CDR3 is 13 residues.

This clonotype has a count of ten or more. The CDR3 nucleotides are TGTGCCAGCAGCACGGCGCGAGGGCCCAACTATAATTCACCCCTCCACTTT. It codes for CASSTARGPNYNSPLHF. The chain has TRBV7-8 and TRBJ1-6, with no clear D. The germline CDR1 and CDR2 sequences are SGHVS and FQNEAQ. CDR3 length: 17 residues. Trimming pared 5 bases from V and 3 bases from J, leaving 17 bases between. The whole variable domain, filled in from reference TRBV7-8 and TRBJ1-6, reads GAGVSQSPRYKVAKRGQDVALRCDPISGHVSLFWYQQALGQGPEFLTYFQNEAQLDKSGLPSDRFFAERPEGSVSTLKIQRTQQEDSAVYLCASSTARGPNYNSPLHFGNGTRLTVT.

This clonotype was recorded at least ten times. The V call is TRBV4-1, the J call TRBJ2-2; D uncertain. With 3 bases removed from V and 2 bases from J, the gap between germline ends came to 13 bases. This CDR3 is built from 16 residues. From germline, CDR1 is MGHRA and CDR2 YSYEKL. As DNA, the CDR3 is TGCGCCAGCAGCCAGACGATCACCCCCAACACCGGGGAGCTGTTTTTT. It is translated as CASSQTITPNTGELFF.

The V call is TRBV12-3 or TRBV12-4, the J call TRBJ1-2, with 7 positions matching TRBD1. Trimming at V came to 3 bases and at J to 6 bases, leaving 4 bases not matched to a gene. The CDR3 is 13 residues long. CDR3 sequence (DNA): TGTGCCAGCAGTTTTCAACAGGGGAATGGCTACACCTTC. Protein product: CASSFQQGNGYTF.